Presented here are 31 T cell receptor beta chains from one specimen sequenced in a study of CD8 T cells in Susac syndrome. cDNA came from about 0.5 to 1 ug RNA primed by random hexamers. Each CDR3 protein gets one entry after TCRdb re-called the immunoSEQ multiplex PCR reads with MiXCR. The data contain approximately 19,000 distinct CDR3 sequences, roughly 95% of them singletons. The specimen sequenced was CD8+ T cells from PBMCs. Source of these receptors: a human donor in good health.

The rearrangement uses TRBV7-9 and TRBJ2-1; D is ambiguous. The CDR3 totals 15 residues. V lost 3 bases, J lost 8 bases, and 17 bases lay in between. Germline V lookup: CDR1 SEHNR, CDR2 FQNEAQ (reference sequence). As DNA, the CDR3 is TGTGCCAGCAGCTTTTTCGGAGCCCGAATAGATGAGCAGTTCTTC. Translation: CASSFFGARIDEQFF.

The chain is built from TRBV11-2 and TRBJ2-3, with D possibly being TRBD1 (6 bases). Trimming left V 0 bases short and J 2 bases short, with 12 bases between. The CDR3 spans 16 residues. Germline CDR1 SGHAT, CDR2 FQNNGV. The CDR3 coding sequence is TGTGCCAGCAGCTTAGATCAGGGGAGAATCACAGATACGCAGTATTTT. It specifies CASSLDQGRITDTQYF.

The gene calls are TRBV5-6 and TRBJ2-2; D may be TRBD2 (6 bases). This CDR3 has 15 residues. V was trimmed by 1 base and J by 3 bases, leaving 10 bases between them. In germline, CDR1 is SGHDT, CDR2 YYEEEE. CDR3 protein: CASSLPGVDTGELFF. The CDR3 DNA follows: TGTGCCAGCAGCTTGCCGGGAGTCGACACCGGGGAGCTGTTTTTT.

The rearrangement links TRBV25-1 to TRBJ1-1; no clear D. Per the germline V gene, CDR1 is MGHDK and CDR2 is SYGVNS. Deletions cut 1 base from V and 1 base from J, with 10 bases between. The CDR3 totals 15 residues. CDR3 protein: CASSEWKDPNTEAFF. CDR3 bases: TGTGCCAGCAGTGAATGGAAGGACCCGAACACTGAAGCTTTCTTT.

The rearrangement uses TRBV7-2 and TRBJ2-7; no definite D call. V dropped 3 bases and J dropped 3 bases, with 9 bases sitting between them. The CDR3 contains 13 residues. The germline CDR1 and CDR2 sequences are SGHTA and FQGNSA. CDR3 amino acids: CASSLSTNYEQYF. Written as DNA, the CDR3 is TGTGCCAGCAGCTTGTCGACGAACTACGAGCAGTACTTC. Using reference TRBV7-2 and TRBJ2-7 for the parts outside the CDR3, the full variable domain is GAGVSQSPSNKVTEKGKDVELRCDPISGHTALYWYRQSLGQGLEFLIYFQGNSAPDKSGLPSDRFSAERTGGSVSTLTIQRTQQEDSAVYLCASSLSTNYEQYFGPGTRLTVT.

The CDR3: CASSQSGGRKRGINEQFF. As DNA, the CDR3 is TGCGCCAGCAGTCAATCGGGTGGGCGGAAGAGGGGTATCAATGAGCAGTTCTTC. This rearrangement joins TRBV23-1 to TRBJ2-1, with D perhaps being TRBD1 or TRBD2 (5 bases each). TRBV23-1 qualifies as an ORF whose function is uncertain. The CDR3 totals 18 residues. Trimming left V 0 bases short and J 6 bases short, with 21 bases between.

A single count supports this clonotype. This chain links TRBV5-4 with TRBJ1-1; 7 nucleotides match TRBD1. The germline CDR1 and CDR2 sequences are SGHNT and YYREEE (reference sequence). This CDR3 has 14 residues. Trimming cost V 3 bases and J 6 bases; bases outside gene matches: 8. CDR3 amino acids: CASSSGPGQPEAFF. As DNA, the CDR3 is TGTGCCAGCAGCTCGGGCCCGGGACAGCCTGAAGCTTTCTTT. Using reference TRBV5-4 and TRBJ1-1 for the parts outside the CDR3, the full variable domain is ETGVTQSPTHLIKTRGQQVTLRCSSQSGHNTVSWYQQALGQGPQFIFQYYREEENGRGNFPPRFSGLQFPNYSSELNVNALELDDSALYLCASSSGPGQPEAFFGQGTRLTVV.

The chain uses TRBV20-1 and TRBJ1-2; D is unclear. This CDR3 is built from 11 residues. The germline CDR1 and CDR2 sequences are DFQATT and SNEGSKA (reference sequence). The V end was cut by 3 bases, the J end by 8 bases, with 10 bases between. The CDR3 DNA reads as TGCAGTGCTAGGGGTTTTTGGGGCTACACCTTC. This codes for CSARGFWGYTF.

In its sample, this clonotype was seen a few times. This chain uses TRBV7-8 with TRBJ2-5; D might be TRBD2 (5 bases). The CDR3 covers 15 residues. The V gene lost 2 bases and the J gene lost 5 bases, with 15 bases spanning the gap. Germline V gives CDR1 SGHVS, CDR2 FQNEAQ. This CDR3 is CASSLQDGSGETQYF. DNA of the CDR3: TGTGCCAGCAGCTTACAGGACGGATCGGGGGAGACCCAGTACTTC.

The chain links TRBV30 to TRBJ2-2, with 10 nucleotides matching TRBD2. CDR3 length equals 14 residues. The J segment lost 5 bases and the V segment lost 4 bases, leaving 4 bases of the junction unmatched. CDR1 is GTSNPN and CDR2 is SVGIG in the germline V gene (reference sequence). The DNA of the CDR3 is TGTGCCTGGATGGGACTAGCGATGACCGGGGAGCTGTTTTTT. Its protein product is CAWMGLAMTGELFF.

This clonotype was detected only once. V is TRBV20-1 and J is TRBJ2-3; maybe TRBD1 (7 bases). Trimming pared 3 bases from V and 7 bases from J, leaving 17 bases between. The CDR3 is 14 amino acids. Germline values: CDR1 DFQATT, CDR2 SNEGSKA (reference sequence). The CDR3 loop is CSASWQGGLNTQYF. Here the CDR3 DNA reads TGCAGTGCTAGTTGGCAGGGGGGACTGAATACGCAGTATTTT.

This clonotype is a singleton in its sample. V usage is TRBV12-3 or TRBV12-4 and J usage is TRBJ2-5; TRBD1 is a possible D gene (5 bases). Trimming stripped 1 base from V and 5 bases from J, with 11 bases between. CDR3 size: 14 residues. The CDR3 sequence: CASSLEGKRETQYF. The CDR3 region has the DNA TGTGCCAGCAGTTTAGAGGGGAAGAGGGAGACCCAGTACTTC.

The J gene is TRBJ2-3, the V gene TRBV6-2 or TRBV6-3; D unclear. Germline V gene sequence: CDR1 MNHEY, CDR2 SVGEGT. V lost 7 bases to trimming and J lost 1 base, with 9 bases between them. The CDR3 totals 13 residues. The CDR3: CASNPIGTDTQYF. In nucleotides, the CDR3 is TGTGCCAGCAATCCAATAGGCACAGATACGCAGTATTTT.

This clonotype has just one count. The chain couples TRBV19 to TRBJ2-2, with 7 bases identical to TRBD1. V trimming: 6 bases; J trimming: 3 bases; junction bases outside the gene matches: 7. The CDR3 contains 15 residues. Germline assignment: CDR1 LNHDA and CDR2 SQIVND (reference sequence). CDR3 amino acids: CASSDTGVYTGELFF. Here the CDR3 DNA reads TGTGCCAGTAGCGATACAGGGGTTTACACCGGGGAGCTGTTTTTT.

V gene TRBV15 combines with J gene TRBJ2-1; 10 bases map to TRBD1. Germline CDR1 reads LNHNV; CDR2 reads YYDKDF (reference sequence). With V trimmed by 11 bases and J by 9 bases, 13 bases remained unmatched. The CDR3 contains 14 residues. As DNA, the CDR3 is TGTGCCGTCCGGGGGACAGGGGAAATAGGTGAGCAGTTCTTC. It encodes CAVRGTGEIGEQFF.

The chain combines TRBV27 with TRBJ1-5, with D unclear. V was shortened by 2 bases and J by 5 bases, with 7 bases between the two germline ends. Germline V gene lookup returns CDR1 MNHEY and CDR2 SMNVEV (reference sequence). There are 13 residues in the CDR3. CDR3 protein: CASSLIGDQPQHF. The CDR3 DNA reads as TGTGCCAGCAGTTTAATCGGGGATCAGCCCCAGCATTTT.

This chain connects TRBV4-3 to TRBJ1-5; D not certain. The germline CDR1 and CDR2 sequences are LGHNA and YSLEER. V was shortened by 4 bases and J by 4 bases, with 11 bases between the two germline ends. This CDR3 spans 14 amino acids. CDR3 amino acids: CASSLGRGNQPQHF. As DNA, the CDR3 is TGCGCCAGCAGCCTTGGCAGAGGGAATCAGCCCCAGCATTTT.

The chain is built from TRBV7-9 and TRBJ2-1; D is unresolved. The CDR3 spans 13 residues. Germline V lookup: CDR1 SEHNR, CDR2 FQNEAQ (reference sequence). Trimming removed 7 bases at V and 4 bases at J, with 11 bases between. The CDR3 loop is CASTSDEYNEQFF. The CDR3 nucleotides read TGTGCCAGCACCTCGGACGAATACAATGAGCAGTTCTTC.

The chain uses TRBV20-1 and TRBJ2-2; 7 bases match TRBD2. The CDR3 contains 14 residues. Germline CDR1 is DFQATT and CDR2 is SNEGSKA (reference sequence). Trimming took 3 bases from V and 5 from J; bases not matched to a gene: 6. The CDR3 region is CSASRQRETGELFF. CDR3 nucleotide sequence: TGCAGTGCTAGTAGGCAGCGGGAAACCGGGGAGCTGTTTTTT.

This chain connects TRBV28 to TRBJ2-4; the D gene is possibly TRBD2 (6 bases). V shed 3 bases and J shed 0 bases, with 15 bases lying between them. The CDR3 is 17 amino acids. CDR1 is MDHEN, CDR2 SYDVKM, per germline. CDR3 nucleotides: TGTGCCAGCAGTTTCGGGGGTACAAACCTAGCCAAAAACATTCAGTACTTC. The encoded protein is CASSFGGTNLAKNIQYF. Drawing the rest from reference TRBV28 and TRBJ2-4, the complete variable domain is DVKVTQSSRYLVKRTGEKVFLECVQDMDHENMFWYRQDPGLGLRLIYFSYDVKMKEKGDIPEGYSVSREKKERFSLILESASTNQTSMYLCASSFGGTNLAKNIQYFGAGTRLSVL.

The J gene is TRBJ2-7, the V gene TRBV28, with D possibly TRBD2 on 7 matching bases. CDR1 MDHEN and CDR2 SYDVKM come from the germline V gene. CDR3 size: 14 residues. Trimming removed 3 bases from V and 4 bases from J, with 13 bases in between. The CDR3 spells CASSFNREGYEQYV. In nucleotides, the CDR3 is TGTGCCAGCAGTTTTAACAGGGAGGGTTACGAGCAGTACGTC.

J is TRBJ2-3 and V is TRBV28; 8 bases fit TRBD2. Trimming cost V 6 bases and J 4 bases; bases outside gene matches: 6. The CDR3 sequence is 14 residues long. Germline-derived CDR1 and CDR2 are MDHEN and SYDVKM. CDR3 residues: CASSPAGEADTQYF. DNA of the CDR3: TGTGCCAGCAGCCCAGCGGGAGAGGCAGATACGCAGTATTTT.

This clonotype was detected only once. The chain combines TRBV7-9 with TRBJ2-3, with a possible D match to TRBD2 (6 bases). The CDR3 is 14 amino acids. V was pared by 1 base and J by 4 bases, with 9 bases between. Germline loops: CDR1 SEHNR, CDR2 FQNEAQ (reference sequence). CDR3 residues: CASSLVGGSDTQYF. The CDR3 DNA follows: TGTGCCAGCAGCTTAGTGGGAGGATCAGATACGCAGTATTTT.

The chain uses TRBV24-1 and TRBJ2-1; 9 nucleotides match TRBD2. Germline lookup yields CDR1 KGHDR and CDR2 SFDVKD. J was trimmed by 6 bases and V by 9 bases; bases with no gene match: 5. CDR3 size: 13 residues. CDR3 residues: CATGTSFGNEQFF. CDR3 sequence (DNA): TGTGCCACCGGGACTAGCTTCGGCAATGAGCAGTTCTTC.

J is TRBJ2-1 and V is TRBV19; 10 nucleotides line up with TRBD2. Trimming took 1 base from V and 7 from J; bases not matched to a gene: 13. The CDR3 has 18 residues. CDR1 is LNHDA and CDR2 is SQIVND in the germline V gene (reference sequence). The CDR3 region has the DNA TGTGCCAGTAGTATAGGGGGACTAGCGAGTGCGGAGCGGAATGAGCAGTTCTTC. Its protein is CASSIGGLASAERNEQFF.

The V and J genes are TRBV2 and TRBJ2-1; 9 nucleotides match TRBD2. The CDR3 spans 14 residues. Unmatched junction bases numbered 3, after V lost 4 bases and J lost 5 bases. Germline V CDR1 and CDR2: SNHLY, FYNNEI. Written as DNA, the CDR3 is TGTGCCAGCAGTGCGACTAGCGGTAACAATGAGCAGTTCTTC. Protein product: CASSATSGNNEQFF.

The chain carries TRBV4-2 and TRBJ1-1, with D unresolved. V gave up 4 bases and J gave up 1 base, with 13 bases separating them. The length of the CDR3 is 15 residues. Germline assignment: CDR1 LGHNA and CDR2 YNFKEQ. CDR3 nucleotide sequence: TGTGCCAGCAGCCGATTAGGGTTGGAGAACACTGAAGCTTTCTTT. It encodes CASSRLGLENTEAFF.

This clonotype was seen a few times. The chain recombines TRBV6-1 with TRBJ2-1; 10 positions agree with TRBD1. The germline V gene encodes CDR1 MNHNS and CDR2 SASEGT. Trimming cost V 5 bases and J 3 bases; bases outside gene matches: 1. CDR3 length: 14 amino acids. CDR3 coding DNA: TGTGCCAGCAGTCGGGACAGGGGCTACAATGAGCAGTTCTTC. Its translation: CASSRDRGYNEQFF.

The chain carries TRBV4-2 and TRBJ2-3, with a tentative D call TRBD2 (6 bases). V lost 0 bases, J lost 4 bases, and 14 bases lay in between. Germline V lookup: CDR1 LGHNA, CDR2 YNFKEQ. The CDR3 contains 16 residues. The CDR3 here is CASSQDGSSVADTQYF. CDR3 nucleotide sequence: TGTGCCAGCAGCCAAGATGGTTCTAGCGTTGCAGATACGCAGTATTTT.

This chain links TRBV28 with TRBJ1-5; no reliable D call. The CDR3 contains 17 residues. The germline CDR1 and CDR2 sequences are MDHEN and SYDVKM. With 4 bases removed from V and 0 bases from J, the gap between germline ends came to 16 bases. The CDR3 DNA reads as TGTGCCAGCAGTTCCCCCGTGTGGCAGGATAGCAATCAGCCCCAGCATTTT. It yields the protein CASSSPVWQDSNQPQHF.

The rearrangement links TRBV20-1 to TRBJ2-5; D unclear. Germline V gives CDR1 DFQATT, CDR2 SNEGSKA (reference sequence). The V and J ends lost 0 bases and 7 bases respectively, with 15 bases between them. The CDR3 has 14 residues. The CDR3 here is CSARDQRYDRTQYF. In DNA, the CDR3 is TGCAGTGCTAGAGATCAGCGATACGATCGGACCCAGTACTTC.